These 14 T cell receptor beta chains were all obtained from the same sample, sequenced in a study of cytomegalovirus exposure and HLA in healthy donors. Researchers ran the PCR with 60 Vbeta and 13 Jbeta primers. Data came from immunoSEQ multiplex PCR; TCRdb stores just in-frame clones and leaves some out. The sample holds under 65,000 clones. The sequenced material came from PBMCs. These TCRs come from a woman in her thirties in good health and CMV-seropositive.

J is TRBJ2-5 and V is TRBV18; D possibly corresponds to TRBD2 (5 bases). The CDR3 consists of 13 residues. Germline V CDR1 and CDR2: KGHSH, LQKENI. V was cut by 5 bases and J by 8 bases, with 15 bases left in between. The CDR3 bases are TGTGCCAGCTCAACTAATACGGGGAGAACCCAGTACTTC. This codes for CASSTNTGRTQYF.

This chain links TRBV19 with TRBJ1-5, with a tentative D call TRBD1 (6 bases). From germline, CDR1 is LNHDA and CDR2 SQIVND (reference sequence). V lost 3 bases to trimming and J lost 7 bases, with 22 bases between them. CDR3 length equals 17 residues. CDR3 sequence (DNA): TGTGCCAGTAGTATTAGCGGGGGGCCAGGGATTGGACAGCCCCAGCATTTT. Its protein is CASSISGGPGIGQPQHF.

This sequence joins TRBV5-1 and TRBJ2-6; a weak D match, TRBD1 (5 bases). V lost 3 bases to trimming and J lost 2 bases, with 15 bases between them. There are 17 residues in the CDR3. Germline V gene lookup returns CDR1 SGHRS and CDR2 YFSETQ. CDR3 residues: CASSSEPPGTGANVLTF. In DNA, the CDR3 is TGCGCCAGCAGCTCCGAACCTCCAGGGACTGGGGCCAACGTCCTGACTTTC.

A word on this clone: One end of the junction varies from germline; a read error may be responsible. The rearrangement joins TRBV30 to TRBJ2-1; D possibly corresponds to TRBD2 (5 bases). The CDR3 covers 16 residues. In germline, CDR1 is GTSNPN, CDR2 SVGIG (reference sequence). The CDR3 sequence is CAWSVPGESSDNEQFF. The CDR3 DNA follows: TGTGCCTGGAGTGTACCCGGGGAGAGCTCCGACAATGAGCAGTTCTTC. Drawing the rest from reference TRBV30 and TRBJ2-1, the complete variable domain is SQTIHQWPATLVQPVGSPLSLECTVEGTSNPNLYWYRQAAGRGLQLLFYSVGIGQISSEVPQNLSASRPQDRQFILSSKKLLLSDSGFYLCAWSVPGESSDNEQFFGPGTRLTVL.

The chain joins TRBV11-2 to TRBJ2-3, with a tentative D call TRBD2 (6 bases). The CDR3 length is 16 residues. Deletions cut 5 bases from V and 3 bases from J, with 18 bases between. Germline V gene lookup returns CDR1 SGHAT and CDR2 FQNNGV. The CDR3 here is CASSAAGGVGTDTQYF. The CDR3 region has the DNA TGTGCCAGCAGCGCCGCCGGGGGAGTCGGTACAGATACGCAGTATTTT.

The V call is TRBV2, the J call TRBJ2-1; D remains ambiguous. Trimming took off 6 bases at V and 4 bases at J, with 4 bases between the two ends. Per the germline V gene, CDR1 is SNHLY and CDR2 is FYNNEI. CDR3 length: 11 residues. This chain's CDR3 is CASSGYNEQFF. In DNA form, the CDR3 reads TGTGCCAGCAGCGGGTACAATGAGCAGTTCTTC.

V is TRBV27 and J is TRBJ2-7, with TRBD1 matching 9 bases. This CDR3 contains 16 residues. The J segment lost 3 bases and the V segment lost 1 base, leaving 7 bases of the junction unmatched. Per the germline V gene, CDR1 is MNHEY and CDR2 is SMNVEV (reference sequence). CDR3 in DNA: TGTGCCAGCAGTTTATTGGGACAGGGAGGGGTCTACGAGCAGTACTTC. It encodes CASSLLGQGGVYEQYF.

The chain couples TRBV30 to TRBJ1-5; weak D call: TRBD1 (5 bases). Trimming pared 1 base from V and 2 bases from J, leaving 21 bases between. There are 18 residues in the CDR3. Per germline, CDR1 GTSNPN and CDR2 SVGIG (reference sequence). DNA of the CDR3: TGTGCCTGGAGTGCAGGGAGGGGAATCAGTAGGGGCAATCAGCCCCAGCATTTT. It specifies CAWSAGRGISRGNQPQHF.

This rearrangement joins TRBV11-3 to TRBJ1-2; a weak D match, TRBD1 (6 bases). The CDR3 runs to 16 residues. Trimming removed 5 bases from V and 5 bases from J, with 21 bases in between. Per the germline V gene, CDR1 is SGHNT and CDR2 is YENEEA. As DNA, the CDR3 is TGTGCCAGCAGCCCGGGACACCCTCCGAAGCCTTATGGCTACACCTTC. It specifies CASSPGHPPKPYGYTF.

The CDR3 spells CASSQDGAPSGGEETQYF. Written as DNA, the CDR3 is TGTGCCAGCAGCCAAGATGGTGCCCCCAGCGGGGGGGAAGAGACCCAGTACTTC. The chain couples TRBV4-2 to TRBJ2-5; 10 nucleotides line up with TRBD2. Per germline, CDR1 LGHNA and CDR2 YNFKEQ. The CDR3 runs 18 residues. J was trimmed by 3 bases and V by 0 bases; bases with no gene match: 10.

The chain employs TRBV6-5 and TRBJ1-1; no reliable D call. V dropped 0 bases and J dropped 1 base, with 6 bases sitting between them. In germline, CDR1 is MNHEY, CDR2 SVGAGI. This CDR3 has 14 amino acids. In nucleotides, the CDR3 is TGTGCCAGCAGTTACTCCCCCGGGAACACTGAAGCTTTCTTT. Translated, it gives CASSYSPGNTEAFF.

This chain joins TRBV6-1 and TRBJ2-7; TRBD2 is a possible D gene (5 bases). The CDR3 is made up of 16 amino acids. Germline V gives CDR1 MNHNS, CDR2 SASEGT. The V gene lost 3 bases and the J gene lost 0 bases, with 15 bases spanning the gap. The CDR3 sequence is CASSDLWRTPSYEQYF. The CDR3 nucleotides read TGTGCCAGCAGTGACCTATGGAGGACTCCCTCCTACGAGCAGTACTTC.

V gene TRBV9 combines with J gene TRBJ2-7; tentative D call: TRBD1 (5 bases). V shed 3 bases and J shed 2 bases, with 12 bases lying between them. The CDR3 has 14 amino acids. CDR1 is SGDLS, CDR2 YYNGEE, per germline. For the CDR3, the DNA is TGTGCCAGCAGCGATGGACAATCCCCCTACGAGCAGTACTTC. Amino acid sequence: CASSDGQSPYEQYF.

The gene calls are TRBV5-4 and TRBJ2-7; TRBD1 agrees at 8 bases. Germline V gene data show CDR1 as SGHNT and CDR2 as YYREEE (reference sequence). The CDR3 is made up of 18 amino acids. Losses at the gene ends were 4 bases for V and 4 bases for J; bases not matched to a gene: 19. DNA for the CDR3: TGTGCCAGCAGCCCGGGGGCAGGGGGCAACCCCATGGCGTACGAGCAGTACTTC. Residues: CASSPGAGGNPMAYEQYF.